The 23 T cell receptor beta chains given below trace back to one sample, sequenced in a study of cytomegalovirus exposure and HLA in healthy donors. PCR involved 60 Vbeta and 13 Jbeta primers. The protocol was immunoSEQ multiplex PCR, while the TCRdb copy is restricted to in-frame clones and leaves out a portion. The profile shows about 180,000 clones, 75% to 80% of them singletons. Material for sequencing was PBMCs. The receptors shown here come from a man in his forties in good health and CMV-seropositive.

The rearrangement joins TRBV4-1 to TRBJ2-3; possibly TRBD1 for D (6 bases). Germline CDR1 MGHRA, CDR2 YSYEKL. The V and J ends lost 7 bases and 3 bases respectively, with 8 bases between them. The CDR3 runs to 12 residues. CDR3 DNA: TGCGCCAGCACAGGGGATACAGATACGCAGTATTTT. This sequence encodes CASTGDTDTQYF.

V and J are TRBV18 and TRBJ1-1; no reliable D call. V gave up 2 bases and J gave up 0 bases, with 10 bases separating them. The CDR3 has 15 amino acids. CDR1 is KGHSH, CDR2 LQKENI, per germline. CDR3 nucleotides: TGTGCCAGCTCACCAGTTCGGGGTTTGAACACTGAAGCTTTCTTT. This sequence encodes CASSPVRGLNTEAFF.

This rearrangement joins TRBV19 to TRBJ2-5; 9 positions match TRBD1. The germline CDR1 and CDR2 sequences are LNHDA and SQIVND (reference sequence). There are 14 residues in the CDR3. V lost 5 bases to trimming and J lost 5 bases; unmatched junction nucleotides: 6. The CDR3 coding sequence is TGTGCCAGTAGTCAAACAGGGGGCTCGGAGACCCAGTACTTC. It encodes CASSQTGGSETQYF.

The chain uses TRBV18 and TRBJ2-7; TRBD2 agrees at 7 bases. There are 13 residues in the CDR3. Germline V gene lookup returns CDR1 KGHSH and CDR2 LQKENI. V lost 5 bases to trimming and J lost 2 bases; unmatched junction nucleotides: 3. CDR3 bases: TGTGCCAGCTCAAGGGCGGGGGCCTACGAGCAGTACTTC. Protein: CASSRAGAYEQYF.

The chain combines TRBV19 with TRBJ2-3; 14 bases match TRBD2. V lost 7 bases, J lost 6 bases, and 9 bases stayed unmatched. The CDR3 has 16 residues. The germline CDR1 and CDR2 sequences are LNHDA and SQIVND (reference sequence). The CDR3 protein is CASTPGLAGGSDTQYF. The CDR3 DNA reads as TGTGCCAGTACCCCAGGACTAGCGGGAGGATCGGATACGCAGTATTTT.

The chain employs TRBV5-1 and TRBJ1-5; 12 bases fit TRBD1. This CDR3 is built from 19 residues. J gave up 5 bases and V 4 bases, and 16 bases lay outside the gene matches. Germline assignment: CDR1 SGHRS and CDR2 YFSETQ. The chain's CDR3 is CASSPPHRDRGLWDQPQHF. The CDR3, as DNA: TGCGCCAGCAGCCCTCCCCACCGGGACAGGGGGCTGTGGGATCAGCCCCAGCATTTT.

The genes are TRBV7-8 and TRBJ1-4; 10 bases are a match to TRBD1. The CDR3 is 16 amino acids. Per the germline V gene, CDR1 is SGHVS and CDR2 is FQNEAQ. J gave up 7 bases and V 5 bases, and 10 bases lay outside the gene matches. In DNA, the CDR3 is TGTGCCAGCAGCCACTTGCTGGGACAGGGGAGTGAAAAACTGTTTTTT. Amino acids: CASSHLLGQGSEKLFF.

This clone appeared a few times. The chain employs TRBV5-1 and TRBJ2-3; D is perhaps TRBD2 (6 bases). Germline lookup yields CDR1 SGHRS and CDR2 YFSETQ. Trimming removed 4 bases at V and 1 base at J, with 10 bases between. The CDR3 has 14 residues. CDR3 residues: CASSPGEGTDTQYF. DNA of the CDR3: TGCGCCAGCAGCCCGGGAGAGGGCACAGATACGCAGTATTTT.

The chain carries TRBV5-1 and TRBJ1-4; a weak D match, TRBD1 (5 bases). The CDR3 is 15 amino acids. Germline lookup yields CDR1 SGHRS and CDR2 YFSETQ. V was shortened by 3 bases and J by 4 bases, with 13 bases between the two germline ends. CDR3 loop: CASSSPATDNEKLFF. CDR3 nucleotides: TGCGCCAGCAGCTCCCCAGCGACAGATAATGAAAAACTGTTTTTT.

The chain is built from TRBV13 and TRBJ2-5; D perhaps matches TRBD1 (5 bases). The V and J ends lost 5 bases and 5 bases respectively, with 18 bases between them. Germline V lookup: CDR1 PRHDT, CDR2 FYEKMQ (reference sequence). CDR3 length: 15 amino acids. The DNA for the CDR3 is TGTGCCAGCAGCCCCCTGGGGCTCGGGCAGGAGACCCAGTACTTC. It specifies CASSPLGLGQETQYF.

The J gene is TRBJ2-7, the V gene TRBV5-4; D uncertain. The germline gives CDR1 SGHNT, CDR2 YYREEE (reference sequence). Trimming cost V 4 bases and J 4 bases, with 9 bases left between them. The CDR3 is 12 amino acids. CDR3 sequence reads: CASSLGVYEQYF. The CDR3 nucleotides read TGTGCCAGCAGCCTTGGAGTTTACGAGCAGTACTTC.

The chain joins TRBV6-5 to TRBJ2-7; D is possibly TRBD2 (6 bases). CDR1 and CDR2 (germline): MNHEY, SVGAGI. This CDR3 spans 13 amino acids. V lost 8 bases to trimming and J lost 3 bases, with 14 bases between them. CDR3 bases: TGTGCCAGCTCAGTCGGGAGTGGCTACGAGCAGTACTTC. Translated, it gives CASSVGSGYEQYF.

This clone has a handful of counts. The genes are TRBV28 and TRBJ2-7; 13 positions agree with TRBD2. The CDR3 contains 15 residues. Germline V gives CDR1 MDHEN, CDR2 SYDVKM. Unmatched junction bases numbered 2, after V lost 4 bases and J lost 2 bases. CDR3 in amino acids: CASSSTSGGPYEQYF. The CDR3 coding sequence is TGTGCCAGCAGTTCGACTAGCGGGGGGCCCTACGAGCAGTACTTC.

Regarding this clone: This CDR3 is also generated by other DNA sequences in the sample. This chain links TRBV11-3 with TRBJ1-1; perhaps TRBD1 as D (5 bases). Per germline, CDR1 SGHNT and CDR2 YENEEA. Trimming pared 0 bases from V and 0 bases from J, leaving 5 bases between. The CDR3 contains 14 residues. CDR3 DNA: TGTGCCAGCAGCTTAGAGGGGCTGAACACTGAAGCTTTCTTT. Its protein is CASSLEGLNTEAFF.

The CDR3 DNA is TGTGCCAGCAGCTCGCTGACTAGCGGGACGGGGGCTCTCGAGCAGTACTTC. It specifies CASSSLTSGTGALEQYF. The V call is TRBV11-3, the J call TRBJ2-7; 11 bases line up with TRBD2. V lost 4 bases, J lost 6 bases, and 14 bases stayed unmatched. Germline V gene data show CDR1 as SGHNT and CDR2 as YENEEA. This CDR3 has 17 amino acids.

This CDR3 reads CAWSPTPNRAIHEQYF. The CDR3 DNA sequence: TGTGCCTGGAGTCCAACCCCGAACAGGGCGATCCACGAGCAGTACTTC. J is TRBJ2-7 and V is TRBV30; D may be TRBD1 (6 bases). V was trimmed by 2 bases and J by 5 bases, leaving 22 bases between them. CDR1 is GTSNPN and CDR2 is SVGIG in the germline V gene (reference sequence). This CDR3 contains 16 residues.

The rearrangement uses TRBV5-1 and TRBJ2-1; TRBD2 aligns across 12 bases. The length of the CDR3 is 18 residues. Germline V gene sequence: CDR1 SGHRS, CDR2 YFSETQ. Trimming at V came to 4 bases and at J to 0 bases, leaving 8 bases not matched to a gene. The CDR3 region has the DNA TGCGCCAGCAGCCTCCTAGCGGGAGGGCCAGGCTCCTACAATGAGCAGTTCTTC. It is translated as CASSLLAGGPGSYNEQFF.

Regarding this clone: At one of its ends the junction is not consistent with the germline gene, which may arise from a read error. This CDR3 is also generated by other DNA sequences in the sample. V usage is TRBV5-1 and J usage is TRBJ2-2, with 15 bases aligning to TRBD2. The CDR3 loop spans 19 amino acids. CDR1 is SGHRS and CDR2 is YFSETQ in the germline V gene. The DNA of the CDR3 is TGCGCCAGTAGCTTCCTCGGACTAGCGGGAGGGCCGGCAACCGGGGAGCTGTTTTTT. Amino acids: CASSFLGLAGGPATGELFF.

This clone was picked up a small number of times. V usage is TRBV18 and J usage is TRBJ1-2, with 9 bases aligning to TRBD1. Looked up from germline, CDR1 is KGHSH and CDR2 is LQKENI. This CDR3 region has 14 residues. V lost 3 bases to trimming and J lost 8 bases; unmatched junction nucleotides: 7. CDR3 protein: CASSPGQGLLGYTF. The DNA of the CDR3 is TGTGCCAGCTCACCTGGACAGGGGCTGTTGGGCTACACCTTC.

The rearrangement joins TRBV7-3 to TRBJ2-1; the D is unclear. V was trimmed by 2 bases and J by 4 bases, leaving 6 bases between them. Per the germline V gene, CDR1 is SGHTA and CDR2 is FQGTGA. CDR3 length: 13 amino acids. The CDR3 protein is CASSLAEYNEQFF. As DNA, the CDR3 is TGTGCCAGCAGCTTAGCGGAATACAATGAGCAGTTCTTC.

V usage is TRBV18 and J usage is TRBJ2-3, with 11 bases aligning to TRBD2. J gave up 0 bases and V 2 bases, and 4 bases lay outside the gene matches. Per the germline V gene, CDR1 is KGHSH and CDR2 is LQKENI. The CDR3 covers 17 residues. The CDR3 nucleotides are TGTGCCAGCTCACCAGGAACTAGCGGGAGTAGCACAGATACGCAGTATTTT. As protein: CASSPGTSGSSTDTQYF.

The chain employs TRBV9 and TRBJ2-1; 11 nucleotides agree with TRBD2. The CDR3 is 15 amino acids. Germline V gene sequence: CDR1 SGDLS, CDR2 YYNGEE. After removal of 4 bases from V and 6 bases from J, the junction contained 6 bases not matched to a gene. Here the CDR3 DNA reads TGTGCCAGCAGCACTAGCGGGAGTAGCTCCAATGAGCAGTTCTTC. This sequence encodes CASSTSGSSSNEQFF. Looking up the rest from reference TRBV9 and TRBJ2-1 gives the full variable domain: DSGVTQTPKHLITATGQRVTLRCSPRSGDLSVYWYQQSLDQGLQFLIQYYNGEERAKGNILERFSAQQFPDLHSELNLSSLELGDSALYFCASSTSGSSSNEQFFGPGTRLTVL.

The chain is built from TRBV6-6 and TRBJ1-2; 8 nucleotides align to TRBD1. J lost 8 bases, V lost 6 bases, and 8 bases had no gene match. Germline lookup yields CDR1 MNHNY and CDR2 SVGAGI (reference sequence). The length of the CDR3 is 13 residues. DNA for the CDR3: TGTGCCAGCAGCCCGGACAGGGTTAGCGGCTACACCTTC. Its translation is CASSPDRVSGYTF.